This TCR beta chain was sequenced in a study of blood T cell repertoires in COVID-19. Looked up from germline, CDR1 is SQVTM and CDR2 is ANQGSEA. Trimming removed 4 bases from V and 6 bases from J; junction bases left unmatched: 5. The CDR3 loop spans 13 amino acids. The assay was immunoSEQ multiplex PCR, and TCRdb's table has in-frame clones only and misses some. The sample records over 200,000 clones, about 86% being singletons. This clone has just one count. Material for sequencing was peripheral blood. The sequence came from a man of 80 years or more with acute or convalescent COVID-19. The rearrangement uses TRBV29-1 and TRBJ2-4; 8 bases match TRBD2. DNA of the CDR3: TGCAGCGTTGGTAGCGGGACTACAAACATTCAGTACTTC. Translated, it gives CSVGSGTTNIQYF.